The sequence of this T cell receptor beta chain was determined in a study of OX40 agonist ivuxolimab in advanced cancers. General study points: Dosing at 0.1 to 3.0 mg/kg was accompanied by clonal expansion of CD4+ and CD8+ blood T cells by week 6. Relatively little clonal expansion, among the lowest observed, appeared in partial responders at 0.1-3.0 mg/kg.

V was shortened by 8 bases and J by 4 bases, with 11 bases between the two germline ends. The CDR3 totals 13 residues. Germline CDR1 is LGHNA and CDR2 is YSLEER. The repertoire was sequenced with immunoSEQ multiplex PCR; TCRdb's copy has only in-frame clones and lacks some. This sample carries roughly 110,000 clones, just over 90% of them seen once, and the ten largest clones take 0.48%. Worth noting for this clone: Antigen unknown.

The source is an adult with an advanced solid tumor such as melanoma, head and neck, liver or kidney cancer. The chain uses TRBV4-3 and TRBJ1-4, with unresolved D. Specimen: CD4+ or CD8+ T cells sorted from blood, collected in a trial of the OX40 agonist ivuxolimab. CDR3 sequence (DNA): TGCGCCAGCCGCCCGGCCAATAATGAAAAACTGTTTTTT. Protein product: CASRPANNEKLFF.